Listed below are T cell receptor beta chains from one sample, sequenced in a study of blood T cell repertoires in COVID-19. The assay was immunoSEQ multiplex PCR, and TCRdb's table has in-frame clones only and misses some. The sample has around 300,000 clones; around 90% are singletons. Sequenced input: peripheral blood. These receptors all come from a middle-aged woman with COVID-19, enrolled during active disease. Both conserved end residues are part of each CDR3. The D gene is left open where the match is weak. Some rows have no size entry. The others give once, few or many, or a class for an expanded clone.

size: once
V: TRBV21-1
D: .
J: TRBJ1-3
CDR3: CASSKKGGNGGPGNTIYF
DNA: TGTGCCAGCAGCAAAAAAGGTGGGAACGGGGGTCCTGGAAACACCATATATTTT

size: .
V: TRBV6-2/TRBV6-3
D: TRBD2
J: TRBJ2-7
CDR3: CASSLTGGSRIEQYF
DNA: TGTGCCAGCAGTTTAACGGGCGGGAGCCGGATCGAGCAGTACTTC

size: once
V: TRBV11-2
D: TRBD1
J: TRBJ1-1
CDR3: CASSQGGNTEAFF
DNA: TGTGCCAGCAGCCAGGGGGGGAACACTGAAGCTTTCTTT

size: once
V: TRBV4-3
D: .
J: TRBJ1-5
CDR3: CASSQDTGQSVYF
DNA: TGCGCCAGCAGCCAAGATACCGGACAGTCCGTGTATTTT

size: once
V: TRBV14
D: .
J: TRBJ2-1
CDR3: CASSQDPRAIYNEQFF
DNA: TGTGCCAGCAGCCAAGACCCCAGGGCCATCTACAATGAGCAGTTCTTC

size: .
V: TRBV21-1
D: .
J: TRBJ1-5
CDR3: CASSKGGPGVPPQHF
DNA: TGTGCCAGCAGCAAAGGGGGGCCAGGGGTCCCGCCCCAGCATTTT

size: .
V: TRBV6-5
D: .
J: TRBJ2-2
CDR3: CASSSPGDDTGELFF
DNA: TGTGCCAGCAGTTCCCCAGGGGACGACACCGGGGAGCTGTTTTTT

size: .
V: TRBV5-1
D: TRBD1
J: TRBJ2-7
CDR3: CASRPGTGGNEQYF
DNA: TGCGCCAGCAGGCCCGGGACAGGGGGCAACGAGCAGTACTTC

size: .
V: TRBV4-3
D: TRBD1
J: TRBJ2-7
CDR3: CASSQGTGGLYEQYF
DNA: TGCGCCAGCAGCCAAGGGACAGGGGGACTCTACGAGCAGTACTTC

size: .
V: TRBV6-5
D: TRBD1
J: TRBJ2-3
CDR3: CASSLRQGQETDTQYF
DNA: TGTGCCAGCAGTTTACGACAGGGACAAGAGACAGATACGCAGTATTTT

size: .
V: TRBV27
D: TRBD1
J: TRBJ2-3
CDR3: CASSLHRGLDTQYF
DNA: TGTGCCAGCAGTCTACACAGGGGGCTCGATACGCAGTATTTT

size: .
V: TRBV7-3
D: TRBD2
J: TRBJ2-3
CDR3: CASSQSGGATDTQYF
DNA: TGTGCCAGCAGCCAGAGCGGGGGAGCCACAGATACGCAGTATTTT

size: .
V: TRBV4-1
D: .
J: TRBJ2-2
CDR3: CASSLIPGTGELFF
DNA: TGCGCCAGCAGCCTAATCCCAGGCACCGGGGAGCTGTTTTTT

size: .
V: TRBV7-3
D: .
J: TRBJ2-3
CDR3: CASSLTGGLSTDTQYF
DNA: TGTGCCAGCAGCTTAACGGGGGGGCTTAGCACAGATACGCAGTATTTT

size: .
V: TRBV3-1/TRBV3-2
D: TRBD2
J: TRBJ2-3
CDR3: CASSHRTSGRTDTQYF
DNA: TGTGCCAGCAGCCACCGGACTAGCGGGAGGACAGATACGCAGTATTTT

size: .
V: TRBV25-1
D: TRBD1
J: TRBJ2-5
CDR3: CASSDWTGGQETQYF
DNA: TGTGCCAGCAGTGATTGGACAGGGGGCCAAGAGACCCAGTACTTC

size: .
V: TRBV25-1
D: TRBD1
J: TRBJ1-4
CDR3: CASSEWTGDEKLFF
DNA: TGTGCCAGCAGTGAATGGACAGGGGACGAAAAACTGTTTTTT

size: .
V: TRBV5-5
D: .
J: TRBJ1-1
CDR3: CASLGAGNTEAFF
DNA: TGTGCCAGCCTAGGGGCCGGGAACACTGAAGCTTTCTTT

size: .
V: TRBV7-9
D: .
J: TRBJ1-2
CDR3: CASSFMQGANYGYTF
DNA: TGTGCCAGCAGCTTTATGCAAGGAGCTAACTATGGCTACACCTTC

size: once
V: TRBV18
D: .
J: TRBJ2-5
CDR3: CASSPYKETQYF
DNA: TGTGCCAGCTCACCATACAAAGAGACCCAGTACTTC

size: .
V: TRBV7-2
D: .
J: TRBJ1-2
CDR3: CASSWAQNNYGYTF
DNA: TGTGCCAGCAGCTGGGCACAGAATAACTATGGCTACACCTTC

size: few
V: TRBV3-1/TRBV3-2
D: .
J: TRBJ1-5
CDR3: CASSQGIGQYNQPQHF
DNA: TGTGCCAGCAGCCAAGGGATAGGACAGTACAATCAGCCCCAGCATTTT

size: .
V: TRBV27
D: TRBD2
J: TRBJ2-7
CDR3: CASSFGGREYEQYF
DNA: TGTGCCAGCAGTTTCGGGGGGAGGGAGTACGAGCAGTACTTC

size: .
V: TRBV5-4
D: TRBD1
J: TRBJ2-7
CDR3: CASSSDRGDTEQYF
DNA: TGTGCCAGCAGCTCCGACAGGGGAGATACCGAGCAGTACTTC

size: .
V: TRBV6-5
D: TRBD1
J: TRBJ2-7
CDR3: CASSYGQGTYEQYF
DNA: TGTGCCAGCAGTTACGGACAGGGAACCTACGAGCAGTACTTC

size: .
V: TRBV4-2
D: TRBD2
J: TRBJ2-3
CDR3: CASSPRGAGGPSDTQYF
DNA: TGTGCCAGCAGCCCCCGCGGGGCGGGGGGGCCATCAGATACGCAGTATTTT

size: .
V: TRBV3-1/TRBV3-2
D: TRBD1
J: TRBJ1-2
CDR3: CASSQRDRAYGYTF
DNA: TGTGCCAGCAGCCAACGGGACAGGGCCTATGGCTACACCTTC

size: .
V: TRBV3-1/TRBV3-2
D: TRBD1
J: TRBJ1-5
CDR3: CASSPDRDQPQHF
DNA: TGTGCCAGCAGCCCGGACAGGGATCAGCCCCAGCATTTT

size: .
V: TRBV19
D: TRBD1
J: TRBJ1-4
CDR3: CASTDPGQLKKLFF
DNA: TGTGCCAGTACCGACCCGGGACAGCTGAAAAAACTGTTTTTT

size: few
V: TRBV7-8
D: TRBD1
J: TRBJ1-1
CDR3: CASSLQGGDTEAFF
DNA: TGTGCCAGCAGTCTACAGGGGGGGGACACTGAAGCTTTCTTT

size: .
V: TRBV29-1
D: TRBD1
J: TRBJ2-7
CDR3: CSVGGGRSSYEQYF
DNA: TGCAGCGTTGGAGGGGGCCGGAGCTCCTACGAGCAGTACTTC

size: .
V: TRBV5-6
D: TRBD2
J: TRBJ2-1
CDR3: CASSTTSGSSYNEQFF
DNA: TGTGCCAGCAGCACGACTAGCGGGAGCTCCTACAATGAGCAGTTCTTC

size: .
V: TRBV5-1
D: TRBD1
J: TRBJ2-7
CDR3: CASSLDRVYEQYF
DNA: TGCGCCAGCAGCCTTGACAGGGTCTACGAGCAGTACTTC

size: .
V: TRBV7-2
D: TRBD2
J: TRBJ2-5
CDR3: CASSPRTSGQETQYF
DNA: TGTGCCAGCAGCCCCAGGACTAGCGGCCAAGAGACCCAGTACTTC

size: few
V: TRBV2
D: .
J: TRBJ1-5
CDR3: CASSESRVGNQPQHF
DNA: TGTGCCAGCAGTGAGTCCAGGGTCGGCAATCAGCCCCAGCATTTT

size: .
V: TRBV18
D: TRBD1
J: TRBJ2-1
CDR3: CASSPIPGQPNEQFF
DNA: TGTGCCAGCTCACCGATACCGGGACAGCCCAATGAGCAGTTCTTC

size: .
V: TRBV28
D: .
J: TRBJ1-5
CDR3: CAIRGAGQPQHF
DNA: TGTGCTATTCGGGGGGCTGGTCAGCCCCAGCATTTT

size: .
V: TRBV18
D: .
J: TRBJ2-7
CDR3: CASSPRFGGQTYEQYF
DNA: TGTGCCAGCTCACCACGATTCGGAGGGCAAACCTACGAGCAGTACTTC

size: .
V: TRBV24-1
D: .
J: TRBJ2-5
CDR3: CATSDFLRGRVETQYF
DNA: TGTGCCACCAGTGATTTCCTAAGGGGCCGTGTAGAGACCCAGTACTTC

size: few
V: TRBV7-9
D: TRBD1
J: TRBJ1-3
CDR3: CASSFGQDLLGNTIYF
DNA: TGTGCCAGCAGCTTCGGACAGGACCTTCTTGGAAACACCATATATTTT

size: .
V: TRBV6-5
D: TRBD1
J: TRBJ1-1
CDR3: CASSYLVDRGHTEAFF
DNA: TGTGCCAGCAGTTACCTGGTGGACAGGGGGCACACTGAAGCTTTCTTT

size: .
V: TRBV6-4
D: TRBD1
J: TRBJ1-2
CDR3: CASRRDSFNYGYTF
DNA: TGTGCCAGCAGACGGGACAGCTTTAACTATGGCTACACCTTC